This T cell receptor beta chain was sequenced in a study of shared clonotypes between healthy human individuals. Study summary: Each donor had three CD4 naive, three CD4 memory, two CD8 naive and one CD8 memory plate.

Some clones are missing from TCRdb's copy, which holds only in-frame ones; the method was immunoSEQ multiplex PCR. The data show around 2.5 million clones, 93% seen once. Study-level findings and limits: Rarefaction analysis demonstrated incomplete sorted-subset sequencing notwithstanding large depth.

On this clone itself: The antigen is not known.

CD45RA-negative memory and CD45RA+ naive subsets were split from the CD4+ cells. Input material: naive CD4+ T cells from PBMCs. Subset reported: CD45RA+ positively selected. The sequence was collected from a man aged 18-30 years in good health. Some clones in this sample may be carry-over from other donors' samples.

The CDR3 DNA follows: TGTGCCAGCTCACCGAGGAAGAACTCTGGAAACACCATATATTTT. Encoded protein: CASSPRKNSGNTIYF. The chain has TRBV18 and TRBJ1-3; D gene uncertain. The germline V and J ends were trimmed by 3 bases and 0 bases, with 9 bases remaining between them. This CDR3 region has 15 residues. CDR1 and CDR2 (germline): KGHSH, LQKENI.